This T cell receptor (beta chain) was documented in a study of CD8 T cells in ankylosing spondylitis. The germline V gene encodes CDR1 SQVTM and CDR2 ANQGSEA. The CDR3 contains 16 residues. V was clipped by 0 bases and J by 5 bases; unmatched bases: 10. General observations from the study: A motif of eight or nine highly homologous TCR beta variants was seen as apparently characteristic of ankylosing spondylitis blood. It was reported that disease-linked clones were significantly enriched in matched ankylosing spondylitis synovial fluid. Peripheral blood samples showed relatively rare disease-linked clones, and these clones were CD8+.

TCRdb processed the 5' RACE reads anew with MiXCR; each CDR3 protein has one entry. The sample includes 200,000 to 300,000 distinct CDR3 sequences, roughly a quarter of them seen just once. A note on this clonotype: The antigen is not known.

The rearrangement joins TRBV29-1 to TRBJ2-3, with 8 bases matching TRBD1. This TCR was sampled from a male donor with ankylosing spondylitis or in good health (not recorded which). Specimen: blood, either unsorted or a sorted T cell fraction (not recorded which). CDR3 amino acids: CSVEDRAGGSVDTQYF. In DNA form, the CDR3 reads TGCAGCGTTGAAGATCGCGCAGGGGGCTCGGTAGATACGCAGTATTTT.